A single sample is the source of the 26 T cell receptor beta chains below, sequenced in a study of shared clonotypes between healthy human individuals. Data came from immunoSEQ multiplex PCR; TCRdb stores just in-frame clones and leaves some out. Here the sample spans over 2 million clones, roughly 90% being singletons. Sequences were obtained from naive CD4+ T cells from PBMCs. Subset described: CD45RA+ positively selected. The receptors come from a man aged 18 to 30 in good health. Some clones in this sample may be carry-over from other donors' samples.

J is TRBJ2-7 and V is TRBV25-1; D ambiguous. Germline V gene data show CDR1 as MGHDK and CDR2 as SYGVNS. V lost 5 bases and J 5 bases, leaving 7 bases between the germline ends. The CDR3 is 11 amino acids. The CDR3 loop is CASSRGHEQYF. The CDR3 nucleotides read TGTGCCAGCAGTCGTGGGCACGAGCAGTACTTC.

The chain recombines TRBV19 with TRBJ2-3; D is unresolved. Germline lookup yields CDR1 LNHDA and CDR2 SQIVND (reference sequence). The CDR3 has 14 residues. Trimming stripped 5 bases from V and 0 bases from J, with 9 bases between. In DNA form, the CDR3 reads TGTGCCAGTAGTTGGGGTTTGAGCACAGATACGCAGTATTTT. Translated: CASSWGLSTDTQYF.

This clone was seen once. The V and J genes are TRBV10-1 and TRBJ1-5; perhaps TRBD1 as D (6 bases). Trimming pared 5 bases from V and 4 bases from J, leaving 9 bases between. The CDR3 is made up of 13 amino acids. CDR1 is WNHNN, CDR2 SYGVQD, per germline (reference sequence). DNA of the CDR3: TGCGCCAGCAGTTTTCAGGGGAATCAGCCCCAGCATTTT. Its translation: CASSFQGNQPQHF.

The V and J genes are TRBV5-1 and TRBJ2-6; D gene ambiguous. The length of the CDR3 is 14 residues. The germline V gene encodes CDR1 SGHRS and CDR2 YFSETQ. V lost 8 bases, J lost 0 bases, and 9 bases lay in between. The CDR3 sequence is CASTQLSGANVLTF. In DNA form, the CDR3 reads TGCGCCAGTACTCAGCTCTCTGGGGCCAACGTCCTGACTTTC. Full variable domain (outside the CDR3, taken from reference TRBV5-1 and TRBJ2-6): KAGVTQTPRYLIKTRGQQVTLSCSPISGHRSVSWYQQTPGQGLQFLFEYFSETQRNKGNFPGRFSGRQFSNSRSEMNVSTLELGDSALYLCASTQLSGANVLTFGAGSRLTVL.

In its sample, this clone was seen once. The junction departs from germline at one end; a sequencing error may be responsible. The chain combines TRBV19 with TRBJ2-3, with 7 bases lining up with TRBD2. Per germline, CDR1 LNHDA and CDR2 SQIVND (reference sequence). The CDR3 runs 14 residues. CDR3 protein: CASTAGERTDTQYF. The CDR3 DNA is TGTGCAAGTACGGCGGGAGAGAGAACAGATACGCAGTATTTT.

The rearrangement links TRBV4-2 to TRBJ2-1; D gene unclear. CDR3 length: 15 amino acids. V gave up 3 bases and J gave up 5 bases, with 14 bases separating them. CDR1 LGHNA and CDR2 YNFKEQ come from the germline V gene. The DNA of the CDR3 is TGTGCCAGCAGCCAGCCTCAATTAAATAACAATGAGCAGTTCTTC. Translated, it gives CASSQPQLNNNEQFF.

The chain combines TRBV28 with TRBJ2-7; 7 bases align to TRBD2. Looked up from germline, CDR1 is MDHEN and CDR2 is SYDVKM. V gave up 7 bases and J gave up 2 bases; unmatched junction bases: 8. The CDR3 consists of 14 residues. This chain's CDR3 is CASTPSGFTYEQYF. The CDR3, as DNA: TGTGCCAGCACCCCTAGCGGATTTACCTACGAGCAGTACTTC.

V is TRBV4-3 and J is TRBJ2-7; D remains unclear. Germline V gene data show CDR1 as LGHNA and CDR2 as YSLEER. This CDR3 comprises 14 residues. V was trimmed by 0 bases and J by 7 bases, leaving 13 bases between them. The CDR3 bases are TGCGCCAGCAGCCAAGAGGCGAGGATTGGGGAGCAGTACTTC. As protein: CASSQEARIGEQYF.

This clone has just one count. Other DNA sequences in the same sample also yield this CDR3. The rearrangement links TRBV7-3 to TRBJ2-7, with 14 bases fitting TRBD2. This CDR3 is built from 14 residues. J lost 5 bases, V lost 4 bases, and 1 base had no gene match. Germline V gives CDR1 SGHTA, CDR2 FQGTGA. The CDR3 sequence: CASSSGLAGDEQYF. The CDR3 DNA reads as TGTGCCAGCAGCTCGGGACTAGCGGGAGACGAGCAGTACTTC.

In DNA, the CDR3 is TGTGCCAGCAGCTCGATCCCGGGAGCCAGAGGGTACGAGCAGTACTTC. As protein: CASSSIPGARGYEQYF. V usage is TRBV5-4 and J usage is TRBJ2-7; D is perhaps TRBD2 (6 bases). CDR1 and CDR2 (germline): SGHNT, YYREEE (reference sequence). This CDR3 spans 16 amino acids. V lost 3 bases and J lost 4, with 20 bases in between.

The rearrangement uses TRBV29-1 and TRBJ1-5, with TRBD1 matching over 10 bases. Per germline, CDR1 SQVTM and CDR2 ANQGSEA. The CDR3 covers 13 residues. Trimming removed 6 bases from V and 7 bases from J; junction bases left unmatched: 6. The CDR3 sequence: CSVEGQGNQPQHF. CDR3 nucleotides: TGCAGCGTCGAGGGACAGGGGAACCAGCCCCAGCATTTT. The full variable domain, with the rest looked up from reference TRBV29-1 and TRBJ1-5, is SAVISQKPSRDICQRGTSLTIQCQVDSQVTMMFWYRQQPGQSLTLIATANQGSEATYESGFVIDKFPISRPNLTFSTLTVSNMSPEDSSIYLCSVEGQGNQPQHFGDGTRLSIL.

This chain joins TRBV7-2 and TRBJ2-3, with 10 bases fitting TRBD2. The CDR3 has 15 residues. The germline CDR1 and CDR2 sequences are SGHTA and FQGNSA. Trimming cost V 6 bases and J 2 bases; bases outside gene matches: 5. The CDR3 DNA is TGTGCCAGCAGAAATAGCGGGGGGCCCACAGATACGCAGTATTTT. Encoded protein: CASRNSGGPTDTQYF.

This clone has a single count. The chain recombines TRBV5-1 with TRBJ2-3; 11 nucleotides agree with TRBD2. The germline CDR1 and CDR2 sequences are SGHRS and YFSETQ. V lost 1 base to trimming and J lost 7 bases; unmatched junction nucleotides: 2. The CDR3 loop spans 14 amino acids. CDR3 in amino acids: CASSLTSGSHTQYF. The CDR3 DNA reads TGCGCCAGCAGCTTGACTAGCGGGAGTCATACGCAGTATTTT.

J is TRBJ2-1 and V is TRBV28; perhaps D is TRBD1 or TRBD2 (7 bases each). Germline values: CDR1 MDHEN, CDR2 SYDVKM. The CDR3 covers 17 residues. The V end was cut by 3 bases, the J end by 4 bases, with 19 bases between. CDR3 nucleotides: TGTGCCAGCAGTTTGTTGACAGGGCAGGGAGGGTACAATGAGCAGTTCTTC. It encodes CASSLLTGQGGYNEQFF.

This clone was recorded only once. The V gene is TRBV7-3, the J gene TRBJ1-1, with D possibly matching TRBD1 (6 bases). The ends were cut back, 5 bases at V and 5 bases at J, with 15 bases in the middle. Germline-derived CDR1 and CDR2 are SGHTA and FQGTGA. The CDR3 runs to 14 residues. The DNA of the CDR3 is TGTGCCAGCAGCCCACAGGGAAGGGGGACTGAAGCTTTCTTT. It codes for CASSPQGRGTEAFF.

The chain recombines TRBV30 with TRBJ2-7; 11 bases align to TRBD2. This CDR3 spans 14 amino acids. After removal of 5 bases from V and 0 bases from J, the junction contained 3 bases not matched to a gene. Per germline, CDR1 GTSNPN and CDR2 SVGIG (reference sequence). The CDR3 DNA reads as TGTGCCTGGGGGGGACTAGCGGCCTCCTACGAGCAGTACTTC. Amino acid sequence: CAWGGLAASYEQYF.

The rearrangement links TRBV9 to TRBJ2-1, with 10 bases matching TRBD2. Germline V gene lookup returns CDR1 SGDLS and CDR2 YYNGEE. The V gene end was trimmed by 0 bases and the J gene end by 7 bases; junction bases not matched to a gene: 10. The CDR3 covers 17 residues. CDR3 DNA sequence: TGTGCCAGCAGCGTAGCTACGGCTAGCGGGAGAATAAATGAGCAGTTCTTC. It encodes CASSVATASGRINEQFF.

The gene calls are TRBV2 and TRBJ2-7; weak D call: TRBD1 (6 bases). The V gene lost 4 bases and the J gene lost 4 bases, with 11 bases spanning the gap. The CDR3 is 13 amino acids. Germline V lookup: CDR1 SNHLY, CDR2 FYNNEI. This chain's CDR3 is CASSVPGVYEQYF. CDR3 sequence (DNA): TGTGCCAGCAGTGTACCAGGGGTTTACGAGCAGTACTTC.

DNA for the CDR3: TGTGCCAGCAGCGACGGGACAGATTCTAACTATGGCTACACCTTC. Its translation is CASSDGTDSNYGYTF. The chain combines TRBV9 with TRBJ1-2, with 7 bases lining up with TRBD1. The junction had 5 bases not matched to a gene; V was cut back by 3 bases and J by 0 bases. The germline V gene has CDR1 SGDLS and CDR2 YYNGEE. There are 15 residues in the CDR3.

This sequence joins TRBV5-1 and TRBJ2-1, with TRBD2 identical over 9 bases. Trimming took 4 bases from V and 8 from J; bases not matched to a gene: 13. This CDR3 is 16 amino acids long. CDR1 is SGHRS and CDR2 is YFSETQ in the germline V gene. The CDR3 spells CASSPGGSGSSHEQFF. DNA for the CDR3: TGCGCCAGCAGCCCGGGGGGTAGCGGGAGTTCCCATGAGCAGTTCTTC.

The V gene is TRBV2, the J gene TRBJ2-5; TRBD2 agrees at 7 bases. Germline trimming cut 6 bases from V and 5 bases from J; bases unmatched to any gene: 6. This CDR3 comprises 13 residues. CDR1 and CDR2 from the germline V gene are SNHLY and FYNNEI. The CDR3 protein is CASRAGEWETQYF. The CDR3, as DNA: TGTGCCAGCAGGGCGGGAGAGTGGGAGACCCAGTACTTC.

This rearrangement joins TRBV19 to TRBJ2-7, with TRBD1 as a possible D gene (8 bases). Germline V gene sequence: CDR1 LNHDA, CDR2 SQIVND (reference sequence). V was pared by 4 bases and J by 3 bases, with 16 bases between. The CDR3 consists of 15 residues. The CDR3 sequence is CASSTTGGVGYEQYF. Written as DNA, the CDR3 is TGTGCCAGTAGTACCACAGGGGGGGTAGGCTACGAGCAGTACTTC.

The CDR3 DNA reads as TGTGCCAGCAGCCCGGACAGCCGCAATCAGCCCCAGCATTTT. Protein product: CASSPDSRNQPQHF. This chain joins TRBV5-5 and TRBJ1-5; a weak D match, TRBD1 (6 bases). Germline V gene lookup returns CDR1 SGHKS and CDR2 YYEKEE (reference sequence). The length of the CDR3 is 14 residues. Deletions cut 4 bases from V and 2 bases from J, with 10 bases between.

In its sample, this clone was seen once. The CDR3 reads CASSLRSGAYVEQYF. DNA of the CDR3: TGTGCCAGCAGCTTAAGGTCCGGGGCCTACGTCGAGCAGTACTTC. The J gene is TRBJ2-7, the V gene TRBV7-9, with D perhaps given as TRBD1 or TRBD2 (5 bases each). CDR3 length equals 15 residues. CDR1 is SEHNR, CDR2 FQNEAQ, per germline (reference sequence). Deletions cut 2 bases from V and 6 bases from J, with 17 bases between.

The V gene is TRBV28, the J gene TRBJ2-1; D is undetermined. From germline, CDR1 is MDHEN and CDR2 SYDVKM. This CDR3 is 14 amino acids long. V lost 7 bases and J 1 base, leaving 11 bases between the germline ends. The CDR3, as DNA: TGTGCCAGCATCCCCTCGTGGTCCTACAATGAGCAGTTCTTC. Its translation: CASIPSWSYNEQFF.

This clone was found a few times. The chain joins TRBV7-9 to TRBJ1-5; D is perhaps TRBD1 (5 bases). The germline V and J ends were trimmed by 1 base and 7 bases, with 11 bases remaining between them. The germline CDR1 and CDR2 sequences are SEHNR and FQNEAQ (reference sequence). The CDR3 contains 14 residues. The DNA for the CDR3 is TGTGCCAGCAGCTTAGGGCACGGGGGACAGCCCCAGCATTTT. Translating gives CASSLGHGGQPQHF.